A selection of T cell receptor beta chains follows, all from one sample in a study of blood T cell repertoires in COVID-19. Using immunoSEQ multiplex PCR, the repertoire was profiled, and TCRdb retains in-frame clones only, with some absent. The data contain about 40,000 clones, just under 85% of them seen just once; the ten biggest clones take up 2% to 3%. The specimen sequenced was peripheral blood. Receptor source: a woman aged 55 to 70 with acute or convalescent COVID-19. Each CDR3 is given with its conserved first and last residue. The D gene is left open where the match is weak. Part of the rows lack a size; the others show once, few, many or a class for expanded clones.

cdr3_nt	cdr3_aa	v_call	d_call	clone_size	j_call
TGTGCCAGCAGTTTAGGACAGGGGAGGTCACCCCTCCACTTT	CASSLGQGRSPLHF	TRBV28	TRBD1	NA	TRBJ1-6
TGTGCCAGCAGCAACGGGGGTGGAGGTTCACCCCTCCACTTT	CASSNGGGGSPLHF	TRBV6-5	NA	NA	TRBJ1-6
TGCGCCAGCAGAACTAGCGGGAGAACAGATACGCAGTATTTT	CASRTSGRTDTQYF	TRBV10-2	TRBD2	NA	TRBJ2-3
TGTGCCAGCAGTTTCATCGGGGGCTCCTACGAGCAGTACTTC	CASSFIGGSYEQYF	TRBV28	NA	NA	TRBJ2-7
TGTGCCAGCAGTGAAGCCTTAGGCAAAGGGGGATCCACCATATATTTT	CASSEALGKGGSTIYF	TRBV6-1	NA	NA	TRBJ1-3
TGTGCCAGCAGTCAAGCGGGGAGCTACTCCTACAATGAGCAGTTCTTC	CASSQAGSYSYNEQFF	TRBV19	TRBD2	NA	TRBJ2-1
TGTGCCAGCAGTTTAATAGACAGGGGAGGCGGCTACACCTTC	CASSLIDRGGGYTF	TRBV28	TRBD1	NA	TRBJ1-2
TGCAGCGTAACCGGGACAGAGAGCTACGAGCAGTACTTC	CSVTGTESYEQYF	TRBV29-1	TRBD1	NA	TRBJ2-7
TGTGCCAGCAGCAGAGTTTCCGGGCCCTGGAGGAGGAATGAGCAGTTCTTC	CASSRVSGPWRRNEQFF	TRBV7-2	NA	NA	TRBJ2-1
TGTGCCAGCAGCTTAGTTGGCAGGGCCGCTGGAAACACCATATATTTT	CASSLVGRAAGNTIYF	TRBV7-2	NA	few	TRBJ1-3
TGTGCCAGCAGCTTGGTTATAGGGAGCTACGAGCAGTACTTC	CASSLVIGSYEQYF	TRBV5-5	NA	NA	TRBJ2-7
TGTGCCATCAGTGAGTCATCAGGGGGCAGCAATCAGCCCCAGCATTTT	CAISESSGGSNQPQHF	TRBV10-3	TRBD1	NA	TRBJ1-5
TGCAGCGTTGAAGGTGGGACTTCCTACAATGAGCAGTTCTTC	CSVEGGTSYNEQFF	TRBV29-1	NA	NA	TRBJ2-1
TGCGCCAGCAGTGCTGACATCTCCTACGAGCAGTACTTC	CASSADISYEQYF	TRBV10-2	NA	NA	TRBJ2-7
TGTGCCAGCAGACCCTCCGCTGAGACAGGGGCGGCCAAAAACATTCAGTACTTC	CASRPSAETGAAKNIQYF	TRBV27	TRBD1	NA	TRBJ2-4
TGCGCCAGCAGCCTGGCAGGGGGCAACACTGAAGCTTTCTTT	CASSLAGGNTEAFF	TRBV5-1	TRBD1	NA	TRBJ1-1
TGTGCCAGCAGCTTAGCCAGGGCCCTGTACACTGAAGCTTTCTTT	CASSLARALYTEAFF	TRBV7-2	NA	NA	TRBJ1-1
TGTGCCAGTAGGGACAGGGGTGGTACAGATACGCAGTATTTT	CASRDRGGTDTQYF	TRBV19	TRBD1	NA	TRBJ2-3
TGCGCCAGCAGCTTGGACAGGGGGCCCTCCTACGAGCAGTACTTC	CASSLDRGPSYEQYF	TRBV5-1	TRBD1	NA	TRBJ2-7
TGTGCCAGCAGCCAAGATACTGGGCTAAATTCCTACGAGCAGTACTTC	CASSQDTGLNSYEQYF	TRBV4-2	NA	NA	TRBJ2-7
TGCAGCGTTTCTGTGTTGGGACTTGACGGCTACACCTTC	CSVSVLGLDGYTF	TRBV29-1	NA	NA	TRBJ1-2
TGTGCCAGTGGAGACTCGGCCCAAGAGACCCAGTACTTC	CASGDSAQETQYF	TRBV19	NA	NA	TRBJ2-5
TGTGCCAGCGTAGGACTAGCGGGGCGGAATGAGCAGTTCTTC	CASVGLAGRNEQFF	TRBV6-5	TRBD2	NA	TRBJ2-1
TGCGCCAGCAGGGAAGGACTAGTCTCCTACGAGCAGTACTTC	CASREGLVSYEQYF	TRBV10-2	TRBD2	NA	TRBJ2-7
TGCGCCAGCAAACAGGGGTATACCCGCGATTTGACCCAGTACTTC	CASKQGYTRDLTQYF	TRBV5-1	TRBD1	NA	TRBJ2-5
TGTGCCAGCACAGCTAGCAGATCCTACAATGAGCAGTTCTTC	CASTASRSYNEQFF	TRBV2	NA	NA	TRBJ2-1
TGTGCCAGTAGTTCTCTAGCGGGATCCTGGGAGCAGTACTTC	CASSSLAGSWEQYF	TRBV19	TRBD2	once	TRBJ2-7
TGTGCCAGCAGCACTAGCGGTAATAACTACGAGCAGTACTTC	CASSTSGNNYEQYF	TRBV2	TRBD2	NA	TRBJ2-7
TGTGCCAGCAGTTACTCGGAGACGGGCTATGGCTACACCTTC	CASSYSETGYGYTF	TRBV6-2/TRBV6-3	NA	NA	TRBJ1-2
TGTGCCAGCAGCTCTCCCGGGGATGAGCAGTTCTTC	CASSSPGDEQFF	TRBV12-3/TRBV12-4	NA	NA	TRBJ2-1
TGTGCCTGGAGTAAAGGGGGGGATCAGCCCCAGCATTTT	CAWSKGGDQPQHF	TRBV30	NA	NA	TRBJ1-5
TGTGCCAGCTCACCGAAGTGGGAGTTCGACACTGAAGCTTTCTTT	CASSPKWEFDTEAFF	TRBV18	NA	once	TRBJ1-1
TGTGCCAGCAGGCGGGCCAACTACAATGAGCAGTTCTTC	CASRRANYNEQFF	TRBV27	NA	NA	TRBJ2-1
TGCGCCAGCACCATTAATGACAGGGGCACAGATACGCAGTATTTT	CASTINDRGTDTQYF	TRBV5-1	TRBD1	once	TRBJ2-3
TGTGCCAGCAGCGGATTACAGGGGAACTCCTACGAGCAGTACTTC	CASSGLQGNSYEQYF	TRBV5-6	TRBD1	once	TRBJ2-7
TGTGCCAGTAGTATAGTCCCTAGCGCAGAGACCCAGTACTTC	CASSIVPSAETQYF	TRBV19	NA	NA	TRBJ2-5
TGTGCCATCAGGGACGCCGGGACAGGGGGCAGCATTCAGTACTTC	CAIRDAGTGGSIQYF	TRBV10-3	TRBD1	NA	TRBJ2-4
TGTGCCAGCAAAGGGACAGGGGCGGCCTTTGGTGAAAAACTGTTTTTT	CASKGTGAAFGEKLFF	TRBV25-1	TRBD1	NA	TRBJ1-4
TGTGCCAGCAGTGATTTTAGTGGGACAGGATATGGCTACACCTTC	CASSDFSGTGYGYTF	TRBV2	TRBD1	NA	TRBJ1-2
TGTGCCAGCAGCCAAGATAGGGGGTCAATGGCAACTAATGAAAAACTGTTTTTT	CASSQDRGSMATNEKLFF	TRBV14	NA	NA	TRBJ1-4
TGTGCCAGCAGTTTCGGGGGGAGGGGCGCGTACAATCAGCCCCAGCATTTT	CASSFGGRGAYNQPQHF	TRBV28	NA	NA	TRBJ1-5
TGTGCCAGCAGTCTCCCGGATAGCGTAGCGGAGAGCACAGATACGCAGTATTTT	CASSLPDSVAESTDTQYF	TRBV2	NA	NA	TRBJ2-3
TGTGCCTGGAGGAAGAACAGGGGGCAAGAGACCCAGTACTTC	CAWRKNRGQETQYF	TRBV30	TRBD1	NA	TRBJ2-5